What follows describes a single T cell receptor beta chain. This sample is part of a study of blood T cell repertoires in COVID-19. Study-level information: Nucleic acid was either cDNA or gDNA, and it came from T cells, B-cell-depleted T cells, or PBMCs.

The CDR3 is 15 amino acids. Trimming removed 3 bases from V and 0 bases from J, with 9 bases in between. Germline CDR1 KGHSH, CDR2 LQKENI. The study recruited people aged about 18 to 95 years across about two dozen US areas. Participants' own reports of clinical history determined their cohort assignment. Here immunoSEQ multiplex PCR was the method, and the copy in TCRdb shows in-frame clones only, minus some. The sample includes almost 250,000 clones, roughly 85% seen only once; the top ten take approximately 9%. Sequenced: PBMCs or T cells enriched from blood (not recorded which). The clonotype was recovered from a woman between 45 and 60 years old with acute COVID-19. This rearrangement joins TRBV18 to TRBJ1-5; tentative D call: TRBD1 (6 bases). This chain's CDR3 is CASSPGTSSNQPQHF. DNA for the CDR3: TGTGCCAGCTCACCGGGGACAAGTAGCAATCAGCCCCAGCATTTT.